A single sample gave rise to the 8 T cell receptor beta chains below, sequenced in a study of CD8+CD57+ T cells in acquired aplastic anemia. Genomic DNA, the template, was used for profiling of the TCR beta VDJ and CDR3. MiXCR was run by TCRdb on the reads, yielding one entry per CDR3 protein. The sample has 35,000 to 45,000 distinct CDR3 sequences; around 63% are singletons. Material: sorted CD4+, CD8+, or CD8+CD57+ T cells (not recorded which) from PBMCs. Receptor source: a human donor in good health, serving as a control.

A remark on this clonotype: This CDR3 fails to terminate in the conserved phenylalanine or tryptophan, so it likely reflects a read error. J is TRBJ1-6 and V is TRBV7-8; no clear D. This CDR3 is built from 13 residues. Germline loops: CDR1 SGHVS, CDR2 FQNEAQ. V was pared by 8 bases and J by 0 bases, with 5 bases between. Here the CDR3 reads CASGLSYNSPLHR. CDR3 DNA: TGTGCCAGCGGTCTCTCCTATAATTCACCCCTCCACAGA.

J is TRBJ2-7 and V is TRBV7-6; tentatively, D is TRBD1 (5 bases). CDR1 is SGHVS, CDR2 FNYEAQ, per germline. CDR3 length: 14 amino acids. V was pared by 6 bases and J by 2 bases, with 14 bases between. The CDR3 loop reads CASSLRGKTYEQYF. DNA of the CDR3: TGTGCCAGCAGTTTAAGGGGCAAAACCTACGAGCAGTACTTC.

This clonotype has more than one count but fewer than ten. The genes are TRBV14 and TRBJ2-3; maybe TRBD2 (6 bases). The V gene's germline CDR1 is SGHDN and CDR2 FVKESK. V lost 0 bases and J 2 bases, leaving 24 bases between the germline ends. The CDR3 is made up of 20 amino acids. The CDR3 region is CASSQERRGASSGLTDTQYF. The CDR3 coding sequence is TGTGCCAGCAGCCAAGAAAGGAGGGGTGCGAGTAGCGGTCTCACAGATACGCAGTATTTT.

The genes are TRBV9 and TRBJ2-5, with 7 positions matching TRBD2. V dropped 4 bases and J dropped 1; count of bases not matched to a gene: 7. The CDR3 is 15 residues long. Germline assignment: CDR1 SGDLS and CDR2 YYNGEE. Here the CDR3 DNA reads TGTGCCAGCAGCTTAAGCGGGGAGCCCCAAGAGACCCAGTACTTC. This gives the protein CASSLSGEPQETQYF.

The chain employs TRBV19 and TRBJ2-7; 10 bases map to TRBD2. With V trimmed by 5 bases and J by 2 bases, 6 bases remained unmatched. The CDR3 covers 15 residues. The germline V gene has CDR1 LNHDA and CDR2 SQIVND (reference sequence). The CDR3 spells CASSARLAGTYEQYF. The CDR3 DNA reads TGTGCCAGTAGTGCAAGACTAGCGGGCACCTACGAGCAGTACTTC.

V is TRBV14 and J is TRBJ2-7; no clear D gene. Deletions cut 6 bases from V and 6 bases from J, with 9 bases between. Per the germline V gene, CDR1 is SGHDN and CDR2 is FVKESK. The CDR3 covers 11 residues. DNA of the CDR3: TGTGCCAGCAGACCCATTCCCGAGCAGTACTTC. As protein: CASRPIPEQYF.

In its sample, this clonotype ranks as large. V usage is TRBV19 and J usage is TRBJ1-1; no clear D gene. From germline, CDR1 is LNHDA and CDR2 SQIVND (reference sequence). Between the trimmed V and J ends, which lost 5 bases and 1 base, there was a span of 11 bases. CDR3 length equals 14 residues. The CDR3 reads CASSYASANTEAFF. The CDR3 DNA sequence: TGTGCCAGTAGTTATGCCTCCGCGAACACTGAAGCTTTCTTT.

The table lists this clonotype with many counts. The chain couples TRBV28 to TRBJ1-4, with 9 positions matching TRBD1. Trimming took 2 bases from V and 8 from J; bases not matched to a gene: 6. The CDR3 extends over 15 amino acids. Germline-derived CDR1 and CDR2 are MDHEN and SYDVKM. The CDR3 DNA is TGTGCCAGCAGTTTACAACAGGGGGCTGGAGAAAAACTGTTTTTT. It encodes CASSLQQGAGEKLFF.